The T cell receptor beta chain described here comes from a study of blood T cell repertoires in COVID-19. CDR1 is SEHNR, CDR2 FQNEAQ, per germline (reference sequence). With V trimmed by 5 bases and J by 3 bases, 3 bases remained unmatched. The CDR3 is made up of 14 amino acids. Sequenced by immunoSEQ multiplex PCR; TCRdb stores in-frame clones only, minus some. The table lists more than 100,000 clones, roughly 84% of them singletons. What was sequenced was peripheral blood. The sequence came from a woman aged 30 to 39 who had recovered from COVID-19. V is TRBV7-9 and J is TRBJ1-3, with 8 bases identical to TRBD1. The CDR3 here is CASSPTGVGNTIYF. Written as DNA, the CDR3 is TGTGCCAGCAGCCCGACAGGGGTTGGAAACACCATATATTTT. Using reference TRBV7-9 and TRBJ1-3 for the parts outside the CDR3, the full variable domain is DTGVSQNPRHKITKRGQNVTFRCDPISEHNRLYWYRQTLGQGPEFLTYFQNEAQLEKSRLLSDRFSAERPKGSFSTLEIQRTEQGDSAMYLCASSPTGVGNTIYFGEGSWLTVV.